Following are 29 T cell receptor beta chains from one sample sequenced in a study of blood T cell repertoires in COVID-19. Profiling relied on immunoSEQ multiplex PCR, and the TCRdb table lists in-frame clones only, not all of them. The sample yields 120,000 to 150,000 clones, 84% seen once. Sample: peripheral blood. The receptors here all came from a woman aged 45-60 years in a cohort sampled during active or convalescent COVID-19.

This rearrangement joins TRBV3-1 (or the pseudogene TRBV3-2) to TRBJ1-5; D remains ambiguous. The germline V and J ends were trimmed by 8 bases and 3 bases, with 11 bases remaining between them. Germline V CDR1 and CDR2: LGHDT, YNNKEL (reference sequence). The CDR3 runs to 13 residues. The CDR3: CASGEGVNQPQHF. The CDR3 nucleotides are TGTGCCAGCGGCGAAGGAGTCAATCAGCCCCAGCATTTT.

The rearrangement uses TRBV4-3 and TRBJ2-2; TRBD2 matches 8 bases. The CDR3 is 16 residues long. CDR1 and CDR2 (germline): LGHNA, YSLEER. After removal of 0 bases from V and 3 bases from J, the junction contained 3 bases not matched to a gene. CDR3 loop: CASSQDREGHTGELFF. The CDR3 coding sequence is TGCGCCAGCAGCCAAGATCGGGAGGGTCACACCGGGGAGCTGTTTTTT.

The CDR3 DNA sequence: TGTGCCAGCAGCCAAGAAGGGACTAGCGGGGGGAGAGAGCAGTTCTTC. Its translation: CASSQEGTSGGREQFF. This chain uses TRBV3-1 (or the pseudogene TRBV3-2) with TRBJ2-1, with TRBD2 matching over 15 bases. V lost 0 bases, J lost 10 bases, and 4 bases stayed unmatched. CDR3 size: 16 residues. Germline CDR1 reads LGHDT; CDR2 reads YNNKEL (reference sequence).

This chain uses TRBV19 with TRBJ1-5, with D unresolved. Between the trimmed V and J ends, which lost 0 bases and 0 bases, there was a span of 6 bases. Germline CDR1 is LNHDA and CDR2 is SQIVND (reference sequence). The CDR3 is 15 residues long. The CDR3 nucleotides are TGTGCCAGTAGTATAGAGGGCCTTAGCAATCAGCCCCAGCATTTT. Amino acid sequence: CASSIEGLSNQPQHF.

V and J are TRBV5-5 and TRBJ2-5; D possibly corresponds to TRBD2 (7 bases). In germline, CDR1 is SGHKS, CDR2 YYEKEE (reference sequence). This CDR3 comprises 15 residues. Trimming shortened V by 2 bases and J by 4 bases, and 15 bases separated the two germline ends. The CDR3: CASSFQGGAGETQYF. The CDR3 DNA follows: TGTGCCAGCAGCTTCCAAGGGGGGGCAGGAGAGACCCAGTACTTC. Complete variable domain (other parts from reference TRBV5-5 and TRBJ2-5): DAGVTQSPTHLIKTRGQQVTLRCSPISGHKSVSWYQQVLGQGPQFIFQYYEKEERGRGNFPDRFSARQFPNYSSELNVNALLLGDSALYLCASSFQGGAGETQYFGPGTRLLVL.

The chain has TRBV15 and TRBJ2-5, with a possible D match to TRBD1 (6 bases). Germline V gives CDR1 LNHNV, CDR2 YYDKDF (reference sequence). Between the trimmed V and J ends, which lost 4 bases and 5 bases, there was a span of 14 bases. The CDR3 sequence is 14 residues long. In DNA form, the CDR3 reads TGTGCCACCAGCAAACTCACAGGGAAGGAGACCCAGTACTTC. Residues: CATSKLTGKETQYF. Based on the CDR3 plus reference TRBV15 and TRBJ2-5, the full variable domain is DAMVIQNPRYQVTQFGKPVTLSCSQTLNHNVMYWYQQKSSQAPKLLFHYYDKDFNNEADTPDNFQSRRPNTSFCFLDIRSPGLGDTAMYLCATSKLTGKETQYFGPGTRLLVL.

This clone was found once. V and J are TRBV7-8 and TRBJ1-2; a weak D match, TRBD1 (6 bases). Germline V lookup: CDR1 SGHVS, CDR2 FQNEAQ. V was clipped by 5 bases and J by 8 bases, with 15 bases between them. The length of the CDR3 is 13 residues. The CDR3 DNA reads as TGTGCCAGCAGCCCTGACAGGATTGGGGGCTACACCTTC. Translating it yields CASSPDRIGGYTF.

This clone occurred a few times. V and J are TRBV5-3 and TRBJ1-1, with TRBD1 matching 7 bases. TRBV5-3 is labeled an ORF, and its function is uncertain. This CDR3 spans 13 amino acids. Trimming at V came to 7 bases and at J to 10 bases, leaving 13 bases not matched to a gene. The CDR3 protein is CARLHRGARGAFF. The CDR3 DNA reads as TGTGCCAGACTTCACAGGGGAGCCCGGGGAGCTTTCTTT.

This clone was counted many times. The chain has TRBV7-9 and TRBJ2-7; D not certain. Trimming shortened V by 2 bases and J by 5 bases, and 4 bases separated the two germline ends. CDR3 length: 11 residues. CDR1 is SEHNR and CDR2 is FQNEAQ in the germline V gene (reference sequence). The CDR3 DNA reads as TGTGCCAGCAGCTTATTCGACGAGCAGTACTTC. It codes for CASSLFDEQYF.

The gene calls are TRBV18 and TRBJ2-5; D ambiguous. Germline CDR1 KGHSH, CDR2 LQKENI. Trimming left V 9 bases short and J 2 bases short, with 10 bases between. This CDR3 contains 12 residues. This CDR3 reads CASSTEQETQYF. In nucleotides, the CDR3 is TGTGCCAGTTCAACAGAGCAAGAGACCCAGTACTTC.

The chain joins TRBV5-1 to TRBJ1-4; 7 bases fit TRBD1. The CDR3 totals 14 residues. CDR1 SGHRS and CDR2 YFSETQ come from the germline V gene. Trimming took 3 bases from V and 4 from J; bases not matched to a gene: 3. The CDR3 spells CASSSTGYNEKLFF. In nucleotides, the CDR3 is TGCGCCAGCAGCTCGACAGGGTATAATGAAAAACTGTTTTTT.

This clone was recorded at least ten times. This chain connects TRBV15 to TRBJ2-7; 8 positions match TRBD2. The CDR3 length is 11 residues. The trim removed 5 bases at V and 6 bases at J, leaving 0 bases unmatched. The germline gives CDR1 LNHNV, CDR2 YYDKDF (reference sequence). The DNA of the CDR3 is TGTGCCACCAGCGCGGGGGGCGAGCAGTACTTC. Its protein is CATSAGGEQYF.

This clone was observed once. V is TRBV5-1 and J is TRBJ2-2; D not resolved. The germline V gene has CDR1 SGHRS and CDR2 YFSETQ. V lost 1 base and J lost 0, with 7 bases in between. The CDR3 spans 15 residues. The CDR3, as DNA: TGCGCCAGCAGCTTGAGAGAAACGAACACCGGGGAGCTGTTTTTT. Amino acids: CASSLRETNTGELFF.

The chain uses TRBV14 and TRBJ1-2, with TRBD1 matching 8 bases. Germline CDR1 reads SGHDN; CDR2 reads FVKESK. J gave up 4 bases and V 1 base, and 8 bases lay outside the gene matches. This CDR3 spans 16 amino acids. The CDR3 loop reads CASSQVLQGGGYGYTF. Written as DNA, the CDR3 is TGTGCCAGCAGCCAAGTGCTACAGGGGGGCGGCTATGGCTACACCTTC.

This clone has more than one count but fewer than ten. V usage is TRBV9 and J usage is TRBJ1-2, with 7 nucleotides matching TRBD1. The CDR3 loop spans 13 amino acids. Trimming removed 3 bases from V and 13 bases from J; junction bases left unmatched: 12. Looked up from germline, CDR1 is SGDLS and CDR2 is YYNGEE. The DNA for the CDR3 is TGTGCCAGCAGCGGGAACAGGGGATATGAGTCCACCTTC. As protein: CASSGNRGYESTF. Based on the CDR3 plus reference TRBV9 and TRBJ1-2, the full variable domain is DSGVTQTPKHLITATGQRVTLRCSPRSGDLSVYWYQQSLDQGLQFLIQYYNGEERAKGNILERFSAQQFPDLHSELNLSSLELGDSALYFCASSGNRGYESTFGSGTRLTVV.

The chain couples TRBV9 to TRBJ1-1, with 9 nucleotides matching TRBD1. This CDR3 region has 15 residues. The V and J ends lost 3 bases and 5 bases, in that order; junction bases with no gene match: 8. Per germline, CDR1 SGDLS and CDR2 YYNGEE. The CDR3 sequence is CASSGSGQGETEAFF. The DNA for the CDR3 is TGTGCCAGCAGCGGATCGGGACAGGGAGAAACTGAAGCTTTCTTT.

This clone was detected many times. CDR3 region: CASYLAGGNEQFF. The CDR3 nucleotides are TGTGCCAGCTATTTGGCAGGGGGCAATGAGCAGTTCTTC. The V and J genes are TRBV3-1 (or the pseudogene TRBV3-2) and TRBJ2-1, with 7 bases aligning to TRBD1. Germline V lookup: CDR1 LGHDT, CDR2 YNNKEL (reference sequence). The length of the CDR3 is 13 residues. Germline trimming cut 8 bases from V and 6 bases from J; bases unmatched to any gene: 7.

This chain links TRBV7-9 with TRBJ1-1, with TRBD1 identical over 8 bases. The CDR3 contains 15 residues. V shed 5 bases, J shed 5 bases, and the junction held 10 bases outside the gene matches. CDR1 SEHNR and CDR2 FQNEAQ come from the germline V gene (reference sequence). The CDR3 is CASSLPQGVGTEAFF. In DNA form, the CDR3 reads TGTGCCAGCAGCCTACCACAGGGGGTAGGGACTGAAGCTTTCTTT.

V and J are TRBV11-1 and TRBJ1-1; 7 positions agree with TRBD1. The CDR3 loop spans 14 amino acids. V trimming: 3 bases; J trimming: 1 base; junction bases outside the gene matches: 2. Germline CDR1 and CDR2: SGHAT and FQDESV (reference sequence). The CDR3 bases are TGTGCCAGCAGCTTGAGGGGGCGGAACACTGAAGCTTTCTTT. Protein product: CASSLRGRNTEAFF. Complete variable domain (other parts from reference TRBV11-1 and TRBJ1-1): EAEVAQSPRYKITEKSQAVAFWCDPISGHATLYWYRQILGQGPELLVQFQDESVVDDSQLPKDRFSAERLKGVDSTLKIQPAELGDSAMYLCASSLRGRNTEAFFGQGTRLTVV.

The chain carries TRBV7-8 and TRBJ1-6; the D gene is possibly TRBD1 (6 bases). The V gene lost 5 bases and the J gene lost 7 bases, with 15 bases spanning the gap. Germline CDR1 is SGHVS and CDR2 is FQNEAQ. The CDR3 is 15 residues long. The chain's CDR3 is CASSRDQGQNSPLHF. The CDR3 region has the DNA TGTGCCAGCAGCCGAGACCAGGGGCAAAATTCACCCCTCCACTTT.

V gene TRBV7-3 combines with J gene TRBJ2-7; D perhaps matches TRBD2 (6 bases). The V end was cut by 1 base, the J end by 5 bases, with 12 bases between. This CDR3 spans 14 amino acids. The germline gives CDR1 SGHTA, CDR2 FQGTGA. The CDR3 loop reads CASSLNPGEDEQYF. In DNA form, the CDR3 reads TGTGCCAGCAGCTTAAACCCCGGGGAGGACGAGCAGTACTTC.

This rearrangement joins TRBV5-1 to TRBJ1-1; 8 bases align to TRBD1. The CDR3 is 17 amino acids. The V segment lost 0 bases and the J segment 3 bases; nucleotides outside the gene matches: 10. The germline V gene has CDR1 SGHRS and CDR2 YFSETQ. The chain's CDR3 is CASSLGQGNVRYTEAFF. Here the CDR3 DNA reads TGCGCCAGCAGCTTGGGACAGGGGAATGTGAGATACACTGAAGCTTTCTTT.

The chain joins TRBV9 to TRBJ2-5, with D perhaps matching TRBD1 (8 bases). This CDR3 is 16 amino acids long. Germline-derived CDR1 and CDR2 are SGDLS and YYNGEE. Trimming took 3 bases from V and 0 from J, leaving 15 bases between them. This CDR3 reads CASSGTGRGNQETQYF. The CDR3 coding sequence is TGTGCCAGCAGCGGGACAGGGAGGGGGAACCAAGAGACCCAGTACTTC.

This clone was seen only once. The rearrangement links TRBV5-1 to TRBJ1-5; D ambiguous. This CDR3 contains 16 residues. Trimming removed 1 base at V and 2 bases at J, with 13 bases between. The V gene's germline CDR1 is SGHRS and CDR2 YFSETQ. The CDR3 DNA reads TGCGCCAGCAGCTTGAATGGGCCCTTGGGCAATCAGCCCCAGCATTTT. Translating it yields CASSLNGPLGNQPQHF.

V gene TRBV18 combines with J gene TRBJ2-2; tentative D call: TRBD2 (5 bases). Germline V gives CDR1 KGHSH, CDR2 LQKENI. V lost 1 base, J lost 5 bases, and 14 bases lay in between. This CDR3 spans 16 amino acids. DNA for the CDR3: TGTGCCAGCTCACCACTGAGGGCTGCAGGAACCGGGGAGCTGTTTTTT. Translation gives CASSPLRAAGTGELFF. The full variable domain, with the rest looked up from reference TRBV18 and TRBJ2-2, is NAGVMQNPRHLVRRRGQEARLRCSPMKGHSHVYWYRQLPEEGLKFMVYLQKENIIDESGMPKERFSAEFPKEGPSILRIQQVVRGDSAAYFCASSPLRAAGTGELFFGEGSRLTVL.

This clone was recorded once. J is TRBJ1-3 and V is TRBV7-2; 11 bases are shared with TRBD1. This CDR3 contains 17 residues. CDR1 SGHTA and CDR2 FQGNSA come from the germline V gene. J was trimmed by 5 bases and V by 1 base; bases with no gene match: 7. In DNA, the CDR3 is TGTGCCAGCAGCTTAGTTGGGACAGGGGGACCTCGAAACACCATATATTTT. Its protein product is CASSLVGTGGPRNTIYF.

V usage is TRBV6-5 and J usage is TRBJ1-4; D not resolved. The CDR3 extends over 13 amino acids. The germline V and J ends were trimmed by 3 bases and 3 bases, with 5 bases remaining between them. CDR1 is MNHEY, CDR2 SVGAGI, per germline. CDR3 region: CASSYGPNEKLFF. The CDR3 DNA sequence: TGTGCCAGCAGTTATGGGCCTAATGAAAAACTGTTTTTT.

The rearrangement joins TRBV2 to TRBJ1-5; 9 bases are a match to TRBD1. Germline V gives CDR1 SNHLY, CDR2 FYNNEI. This CDR3 region has 14 residues. The V gene end was trimmed by 6 bases and the J gene end by 9 bases; junction bases not matched to a gene: 9. CDR3: CASSPDRGDRPQHF. For the CDR3, the DNA is TGTGCCAGCAGCCCGGACAGGGGTGATCGGCCCCAGCATTTT. Full variable domain (remainder filled in from reference TRBV2 and TRBJ1-5): EPEVTQTPSHQVTQMGQEVILRCVPISNHLYFYWYRQILGQKVEFLVSFYNNEISEKSEIFDDQFSVERPDGSNFTLKIRSTKLEDSAMYFCASSPDRGDRPQHFGDGTRLSIL.

The chain joins TRBV2 to TRBJ1-2, with TRBD1 matching 7 bases. The CDR3 sequence is 15 residues long. The J segment lost 0 bases and the V segment lost 6 bases, leaving 7 bases of the junction unmatched. Germline V CDR1 and CDR2: SNHLY, FYNNEI. The chain's CDR3 is CASREQGPSNYGYTF. The CDR3 nucleotides read TGTGCCAGCAGAGAACAGGGGCCCTCTAACTATGGCTACACCTTC.